Given below is one TCR beta chain in context. Antigen unknown. Each participant with HIV received care in the United States. The authors ran the immunoSEQ assay, v3.0, at survey level. Sequencing used immunoSEQ multiplex PCR; TCRdb keeps in-frame clones, though not all of them. Of tens of thousands of clones listed, over 65% were seen once; the top ten hold roughly 4.2%. Germline CDR1 is MNHNS and CDR2 is SASEGT. V was shortened by 1 base and J by 0 bases, with 12 bases between the two germline ends. CDR3 length: 16 amino acids. This record comes from a study of long-term antiretroviral therapy in people with HIV. Study in general: Collection dates of the earliest samples fall about a decade before the 2015 immediate-ART recommendation.

Broader study findings: HIV repertoire CDR3 lengths ranged less widely than those of controls.

The material sequenced was unsorted PBMCs, taken roughly 6.2 years after starting antiretroviral therapy. The TCR originated in a young man with HIV. This chain joins TRBV6-1 and TRBJ1-1, with a tentative D call TRBD1 (6 bases). The CDR3 spells CASSEGVWGLNTEAFF. CDR3 DNA: TGTGCCAGCAGTGAAGGAGTTTGGGGGCTGAACACTGAAGCTTTCTTT.